This T cell receptor (beta chain) was sequenced for a study of CD8 T cells in cerebrospinal fluid in Alzheimer's disease. Across the study: Plate-based nested PCR sequencing and droplet-based sequencing measured CSF T cell clonal expansion.

The CDR3 runs to 16 residues. CSF cells underwent 10X single-cell V(D)J and 5' gene-expression profiling. TCRdb processed the 10x single-cell sequencing reads again and assigns one entry to each CDR3 protein, with no DNA. Recorded for this sample: just over 1,500 distinct CDR3 sequences. This clonotype ranks as medium-sized in terms of frequency. What was sequenced was cerebrospinal fluid. The rearrangement uses TRBV12-3 or TRBV12-4 and TRBJ1-2. The receptor was derived from a human donor in good health. CDR3 sequence reads: CASSQTRGLSGYGYTF.